The rows below give T cell receptor beta chains drawn from one sample of a study of identical twins. TCRdb reprocessed the 5' RACE reads via MiXCR and lists one record per CDR3 protein. The sample shows approximately 240,000 distinct CDR3 sequences, around an eighth of them seen only once. Input material: memory (CD45RO+) T cells sorted from blood. All receptors come from a woman aged 18-29 years in good health. Each CDR3 is given with its conserved first and last residue. D genes are given only for firm matches. Size is stated for part of the rows, as once, few or many counts, or as a class when the clone is expanded.

clone_size	d_call	j_call	v_call	cdr3_aa	cdr3_nt
many	NA	TRBJ1-5	TRBV12-3/TRBV12-4	CASSLNRNQPQHF	TGTGCCAGCAGTTTAAACAGGAATCAGCCCCAGCATTTT
NA	NA	TRBJ2-5	TRBV7-2	CASSLGRQKETQYF	TGTGCCAGCAGCTTAGGGCGGCAGAAAGAGACCCAGTACTTC
many	TRBD1	TRBJ1-3	TRBV5-1	CASSEGTARGNTIYF	TGCGCCAGCAGCGAGGGGACAGCACGTGGAAACACCATATATTTT
few	NA	TRBJ2-6	TRBV12-5	CALDRSGANVLTF	TGTGCGTTAGACCGCTCTGGGGCCAACGTCCTGACTTTC
few	NA	TRBJ2-1	TRBV9	CASSVWGEVAYNEQFF	TGTGCCAGCAGCGTATGGGGGGAGGTAGCCTACAATGAGCAGTTCTTC
few	NA	TRBJ1-2	TRBV15	CATSRDGYRGYTF	TGTGCCACCAGCAGAGATGGGTACAGGGGCTACACCTTC
few	NA	TRBJ1-1	TRBV18	CASSPRQRTTEAFF	TGTGCCAGCTCACCGAGACAGAGAACCACTGAAGCTTTCTTT
NA	NA	TRBJ2-4	TRBV6-1	CASIGWDSGVAKNIQYF	TGTGCCAGCATTGGATGGGACTCAGGGGTAGCCAAAAACATTCAGTACTTC
many	TRBD2	TRBJ2-1	TRBV6-2/TRBV6-3	CASSYRTSGSIGNEQFF	TGTGCCAGCAGTTACAGGACTAGCGGGAGTATAGGAAATGAGCAGTTCTTC
NA	NA	TRBJ1-6	TRBV6-2/TRBV6-3	CAAAADRWASPLHF	TGTGCCGCAGCAGCCGACAGGTGGGCTTCACCCCTCCACTTT
few	NA	TRBJ2-3	TRBV7-2	CASSAGSTDTQYF	TGTGCCAGCTCTGCGGGAAGCACAGATACGCAGTATTTT
NA	TRBD2	TRBJ2-3	TRBV20-1	CSARMVGGILNTQYF	TGCAGTGCTAGGATGGTGGGAGGGATTCTAAATACGCAGTATTTT